This passage covers 31 T cell receptor beta chains from one sample sequenced in a study of blood T cells in healthy people across ages (dated by TCRdb to 2014 to 2015). Library prep was done by 5' RACE. Sequencing used an Illumina HiSeq 2500. A second PCR of roughly 7 to 11 cycles was performed with a sample-barcoded 5' primer and a J-beta primer mix. TCRdb reprocessed the public reads (quality trimming at Q25 with fastp, clone calling with MiXCR) and kept in-frame beta chains. Under each unique CDR3 protein, matching rows form one entry showing the most common genes and DNA. The sample table holds 910,000 or so distinct CDR3 sequences, of which roughly 51% were seen once. The ten largest clones take up 20% to 25% of the sample. The source material was blood. Receptors were obtained from a woman aged 55-69 years in good health.

This chain joins TRBV7-9 and TRBJ2-4; D is perhaps TRBD2 (5 bases). The DNA end lines up better with TRBJ2-5; the J call may be wrong. CDR3 length equals 13 residues. Germline CDR1 and CDR2: SEHNR and FQNEAQ (reference sequence). The CDR3 DNA reads as TGTGCCAGCAGCTTAGATGAGGGCAAGACCCAGTACTTC. It translates to CASSLDEGKTQYF.

The chain combines TRBV7-2 with TRBJ2-7; the D gene could be TRBD1 or TRBD2 (5 bases each). The CDR3 consists of 15 residues. Trimming cost V 5 bases and J 4 bases, with 18 bases left between them. CDR1 and CDR2 from the germline V gene are SGHTA and FQGNSA. This chain's CDR3 is CASSPGLLTGYEQYF. The CDR3 coding sequence is TGTGCCAGCAGCCCAGGGTTGCTAACGGGATACGAGCAGTACTTC.

There are many counts of this clonotype. The chain couples TRBV27 to TRBJ1-6; 7 nucleotides agree with TRBD1. This CDR3 has 13 amino acids. The V and J ends lost 8 bases and 7 bases, in that order; junction bases with no gene match: 5. CDR1 and CDR2 (germline): MNHEY, SMNVEV (reference sequence). CDR3 in amino acids: CASGGTVNSPLHF. The CDR3 DNA is TGTGCCAGCGGGGGGACAGTCAATTCACCCCTCCACTTT.

The J gene is TRBJ2-7, the V gene TRBV29-1, with 7 bases fitting TRBD1. CDR1 is SQVTM and CDR2 is ANQGSEA in the germline V gene. CDR3 size: 13 residues. Trimming removed 1 base from V and 2 bases from J; junction bases left unmatched: 2. CDR3: CSVEATGAYEQYF. In DNA, the CDR3 is TGCAGCGTTGAAGCTACAGGGGCCTACGAGCAGTACTTC.

The chain recombines TRBV5-1 with TRBJ2-1; the D gene is possibly TRBD1 (5 bases). V shed 4 bases and J shed 4 bases, with 15 bases lying between them. The CDR3 is 15 amino acids. Germline loops: CDR1 SGHRS, CDR2 YFSETQ. CDR3 bases: TGCGCCAGCAGCCCCGACAGACCAGATTACAATGAGCAGTTCTTC. It codes for CASSPDRPDYNEQFF.

There are many counts of this clonotype. This chain uses TRBV29-1 with TRBJ2-5, with D perhaps being TRBD1 or TRBD2 (5 bases each). Germline loops: CDR1 SQVTM, CDR2 ANQGSEA. This CDR3 has 14 amino acids. The V end lost 2 bases, the J end lost 5 bases, and 15 bases lay between the germline ends. In nucleotides, the CDR3 is TGCAGCGTTGAATCCCCGGGCTGGGACGAGACCCAGTACTTC. Translating gives CSVESPGWDETQYF.

V gene TRBV5-4 combines with J gene TRBJ2-7; D may be TRBD2 (6 bases). Trimming took off 1 base at V and 0 bases at J, with 17 bases between the two ends. The CDR3 consists of 17 residues. The germline V gene has CDR1 SGHNT and CDR2 YYREEE (reference sequence). This chain's CDR3 is CASSLNSGTVSSYEQYF. CDR3 nucleotides: TGTGCCAGCAGCTTGAATAGCGGTACCGTCTCCTCCTACGAGCAGTACTTC.

This clonotype was observed a handful of times. The J gene is TRBJ2-1, the V gene TRBV18; TRBD1 aligns across 8 bases. Losses at the gene ends were 2 bases for V and 0 bases for J; bases not matched to a gene: 6. The CDR3 covers 17 residues. Looked up from germline, CDR1 is KGHSH and CDR2 is LQKENI. The CDR3 bases are TGTGCCAGCTCACCAAAGGGGACAGGCGCCTCCTACAATGAGCAGTTCTTC. As protein: CASSPKGTGASYNEQFF. Full variable domain (missing parts from reference TRBV18 and TRBJ2-1): NAGVMQNPRHLVRRRGQEARLRCSPMKGHSHVYWYRQLPEEGLKFMVYLQKENIIDESGMPKERFSAEFPKEGPSILRIQQVVRGDSAAYFCASSPKGTGASYNEQFFGPGTRLTVL.

This clonotype was counted a single time. The DNA of the CDR3 is TGTGCCAGCAGAGGGACGGACATTTCACCCCTCCACTTT. Translated, it gives CASRGTDISPLHF. This chain uses TRBV28 with TRBJ1-6, with a weak D call TRBD1 (5 bases). This CDR3 comprises 13 residues. Trimming shortened V by 6 bases and J by 9 bases, and 12 bases separated the two germline ends. Per the germline V gene, CDR1 is MDHEN and CDR2 is SYDVKM.

The CDR3 loop is CASSVATGGLTDYGYTF. The CDR3 DNA reads TGTGCCAGCAGCGTAGCTACGGGGGGCCTCACTGACTATGGCTACACCTTC. V and J are TRBV9 and TRBJ1-2; D possibly corresponds to TRBD1 (6 bases). Trimming took off 0 bases at V and 3 bases at J, with 18 bases between the two ends. The germline CDR1 and CDR2 sequences are SGDLS and YYNGEE. The CDR3 extends over 17 amino acids.

The chain couples TRBV7-2 to TRBJ2-7, with D perhaps given as TRBD1 or TRBD2 (6 bases each). This CDR3 contains 16 residues. The germline CDR1 and CDR2 sequences are SGHTA and FQGNSA. V was clipped by 3 bases and J by 3 bases, with 18 bases between them. CDR3 nucleotide sequence: TGTGCCAGCAGCTTTGGGGTTAGAGGGGGGCTCTACGAGCAGTACTTC. As protein: CASSFGVRGGLYEQYF.

The chain combines TRBV4-2 with TRBJ1-2, with D unclear. CDR3 size: 14 residues. V was clipped by 4 bases and J by 2 bases, with 11 bases between them. Germline lookup yields CDR1 LGHNA and CDR2 YNFKEQ. CDR3 protein: CASSLPDGNYGYTF. The CDR3 DNA is TGTGCCAGCAGCCTACCGGACGGAAACTATGGCTACACCTTC.

This clonotype was observed a few times. CDR3 coding DNA: TGTGCCATCAGTGAGGCAAGCTACGAGCAGTACTTC. As protein: CAISEASYEQYF. This chain uses TRBV10-3 with TRBJ2-7, with D unclear. Trimming shortened V by 2 bases and J by 3 bases, and 5 bases separated the two germline ends. The CDR3 consists of 12 residues. Germline CDR1 reads ENHRY; CDR2 reads SYGVKD.

This clonotype was seen only a few times. The V call is TRBV18, the J call TRBJ1-4, with no clear D. This CDR3 has 13 amino acids. Germline loops: CDR1 KGHSH, CDR2 LQKENI. Trimming removed 3 bases at V and 8 bases at J, with 10 bases between. The CDR3 region is CASSPDSGEKLFF. As DNA, the CDR3 is TGTGCCAGCTCACCCGACTCAGGAGAAAAACTGTTTTTT.

This chain links TRBV6-2 or TRBV6-3 with TRBJ1-1, with 9 positions matching TRBD1. This CDR3 spans 17 amino acids. CDR1 and CDR2 from the germline V gene are MNHEY and SVGEGT. The V gene end was trimmed by 10 bases and the J gene end by 6 bases; junction bases not matched to a gene: 21. The CDR3 DNA is TGTGCCAACCCGAGGGCCAGGCGGGACAGGGTTCTGGCTGAAGCTTTCTTT. Its protein product is CANPRARRDRVLAEAFF.

This sequence joins TRBV5-1 and TRBJ2-4; no clear D. There are 15 residues in the CDR3. V shed 0 bases and J shed 3 bases, with 10 bases lying between them. In germline, CDR1 is SGHRS, CDR2 YFSETQ. The CDR3 sequence is CASSLAPGLKNIQYF. The CDR3 nucleotides read TGCGCCAGCAGCTTGGCCCCAGGCCTCAAAAACATTCAGTACTTC. The whole variable domain, remainder taken from reference TRBV5-1 and TRBJ2-4, is KAGVTQTPRYLIKTRGQQVTLSCSPISGHRSVSWYQQTPGQGLQFLFEYFSETQRNKGNFPGRFSGRQFSNSRSEMNVSTLELGDSALYLCASSLAPGLKNIQYFGAGTRLSVL.

The chain combines TRBV4-3 with TRBJ2-5; 7 bases are a match to TRBD2. This CDR3 region has 16 residues. The V gene end was trimmed by 7 bases and the J gene end by 0 bases; junction bases not matched to a gene: 11. CDR1 is LGHNA and CDR2 is YSLEER in the germline V gene. CDR3: CASTPGLAEYQETQYF. DNA of the CDR3: TGCGCCAGCACGCCCGGGCTAGCGGAGTACCAAGAGACCCAGTACTTC.

This CDR3 reads CASSLAVVGGQETQYF. CDR3 sequence (DNA): TGTGCCAGCAGCTTAGCGGTGGTCGGGGGGCAAGAGACCCAGTACTTC. The rearrangement uses TRBV7-2 and TRBJ2-5, with 7 bases fitting TRBD2. Germline trimming cut 0 bases from V and 2 bases from J; bases unmatched to any gene: 6. Germline V lookup: CDR1 SGHTA, CDR2 FQGNSA. The CDR3 length is 16 residues.

Here the CDR3 DNA reads TGCAGCGTTGGCGGACAGGGGTCGGACACTGAAGCTTTCTTT. Its protein product is CSVGGQGSDTEAFF. The V call is TRBV29-1, the J call TRBJ1-1; 9 bases fit TRBD1. Per the germline V gene, CDR1 is SQVTM and CDR2 is ANQGSEA. The ends lost 4 bases at V and 3 bases at J; junction bases unmatched: 6. The CDR3 length is 14 residues.

The sample holds one count of this clonotype. V and J are TRBV5-1 and TRBJ2-4; D unresolved. The J call is doubtful: the DNA matches TRBJ2-7 better. Germline-derived CDR1 and CDR2 are SGHRS and YFSETQ. The CDR3 length is 14 residues. The CDR3 coding sequence is TGCGCCAGCAGCTTGGCCGCGATGCGATACGAGCAGTACTTC. Translation: CASSLAAMRYEQYF.

The V gene is TRBV12-3 or TRBV12-4, the J gene TRBJ1-1; D might be TRBD1 (5 bases). V lost 6 bases and J 1 base, leaving 9 bases between the germline ends. This CDR3 has 13 residues. The CDR3 reads CASSRDWNTEAFF. The CDR3 DNA sequence: TGTGCCAGCAGCCGGGACTGGAACACTGAAGCTTTCTTT.

This chain joins TRBV4-1 and TRBJ2-1; 11 bases fit TRBD2. CDR3 length: 16 amino acids. With V trimmed by 1 base and J by 4 bases, 3 bases remained unmatched. Germline V gene data show CDR1 as MGHRA and CDR2 as YSYEKL. CDR3 DNA: TGCGCCAGCAGCCAAGTGGGGACTAGCGGTTACAATGAGCAGTTCTTC. This sequence encodes CASSQVGTSGYNEQFF.

The chain has TRBV5-1 and TRBJ2-5, with 9 bases matching TRBD1. CDR3 length: 14 amino acids. The V segment lost 3 bases and the J segment 11 bases; nucleotides outside the gene matches: 11. Germline V gene sequence: CDR1 SGHRS, CDR2 YFSETQ. The CDR3 loop is CASSWGQGIGEQYF. The CDR3, as DNA: TGCGCCAGCAGCTGGGGACAGGGTATAGGTGAGCAGTACTTC.

This chain connects TRBV18 to TRBJ2-6; D tentatively fits TRBD1 or TRBD2 (5 bases each). V lost 0 bases to trimming and J lost 2 bases, with 8 bases between them. Per the germline V gene, CDR1 is KGHSH and CDR2 is LQKENI. The CDR3 runs 16 residues. The CDR3 nucleotides are TGTGCCAGCTCACCACCGAGGGGAGCTGGGGCCAACGTCCTGACTTTC. The encoded protein is CASSPPRGAGANVLTF.

In its sample, this clonotype was seen a few times. The chain couples TRBV2 to TRBJ2-7; 7 positions match TRBD2. Germline V lookup: CDR1 SNHLY, CDR2 FYNNEI. Unmatched junction bases numbered 10, after V lost 6 bases and J lost 2 bases. The CDR3 is 15 amino acids. In nucleotides, the CDR3 is TGTGCCAGCAGAGCCCTTTGGGGGGGGGCCTACGAGCAGTACTTC. Amino acids: CASRALWGGAYEQYF.

V and J are TRBV6-6 and TRBJ2-5; unclear D gene. Germline V gene data show CDR1 as MNHNY and CDR2 as SVGAGI (reference sequence). Trimming took 3 bases from V and 2 from J, leaving 10 bases between them. This CDR3 spans 14 amino acids. CDR3 nucleotide sequence: TGTGCCAGCAGTTATTACGGAAGGCAAGAGACCCAGTACTTC. Protein product: CASSYYGRQETQYF.

This rearrangement joins TRBV27 to TRBJ2-2; possibly TRBD2 for D (6 bases). Deletions cut 5 bases from V and 9 bases from J, with 22 bases between. CDR1 and CDR2 from the germline V gene are MNHEY and SMNVEV (reference sequence). The CDR3 sequence is 16 residues long. In DNA form, the CDR3 reads TGTGCCAGCAGTCCTTGGGGCGGGATAGTTTCCAGGGAGCTGTTTTTT. It translates to CASSPWGGIVSRELFF.

The genes are TRBV20-1 and TRBJ2-1, with a possible D match to TRBD1 (7 bases). CDR1 and CDR2 (germline): DFQATT, SNEGSKA (reference sequence). The CDR3 extends over 11 amino acids. The V end was cut by 4 bases, the J end by 9 bases, with 10 bases between. CDR3 DNA sequence: TGCAGTGCTAACAGGGGAGGTGAGCAGTTCTTC. Translating it yields CSANRGGEQFF.

The chain couples TRBV5-8 to TRBJ2-7; 7 bases match TRBD1. Germline V lookup: CDR1 SGHTS, CDR2 YDEGEE. This CDR3 comprises 14 residues. The V gene end was trimmed by 0 bases and the J gene end by 3 bases; junction bases not matched to a gene: 3. The CDR3 is CASSLVGQIYEQYF. The DNA of the CDR3 is TGTGCCAGCAGCTTGGTGGGACAGATCTACGAGCAGTACTTC. Complete variable domain (other parts from reference TRBV5-8 and TRBJ2-7): EAGVTQSPTHLIKTRGQQATLRCSPISGHTSVYWYQQALGLGLQFLLWYDEGEERNRGNFPPRFSGRQFPNYSSELNVNALELEDSALYLCASSLVGQIYEQYFGPGTRLTVT.

V gene TRBV18 combines with J gene TRBJ1-2; no clear D. Germline V gene data show CDR1 as KGHSH and CDR2 as LQKENI. This CDR3 region has 14 residues. V lost 0 bases and J lost 3, with 8 bases in between. DNA for the CDR3: TGTGCCAGCTCACCACCGGGGTTTGACTATGGCTACACCTTC. Translating it yields CASSPPGFDYGYTF.

This chain connects TRBV20-1 to TRBJ2-5; 10 bases map to TRBD2. The CDR3 spans 14 residues. Trimming cost V 4 bases and J 5 bases; bases outside gene matches: 7. Per germline, CDR1 DFQATT and CDR2 SNEGSKA (reference sequence). The CDR3 region has the DNA TGCAGTGCTAAAAGGAGCGGGAGGGGTGAGACCCAGTACTTC. The encoded protein is CSAKRSGRGETQYF.